Each of the 9 T cell receptor beta chains below was sequenced from the same sample in a study of beta chain features in type 1 diabetes. Regarding the study as a whole: TCRB CDR3s were moderately but significantly shorter in Type 1 diabetes patients in all four CD4+ subsets.

These receptors have no identified antigens. The isolated RNA, all of it, was reverse transcribed, so expressed TCRB transcripts were what got sequenced. Here immunoSEQ multiplex PCR was the method, and the copy in TCRdb shows in-frame clones only, minus some. Counted here are roughly 240,000 clones, roughly 24% occurring once; the ten biggest clones make up around 0.011%. The specimen sequenced was naive CD4+ T cells from blood. All receptors derive from a woman younger than 45 with type 1 diabetes.

This clone showed up just a few times. This chain connects TRBV2 to TRBJ1-1; D remains unclear. CDR3 length: 13 amino acids. V was pared by 5 bases and J by 6 bases, with 13 bases between. Looked up from germline, CDR1 is SNHLY and CDR2 is FYNNEI. CDR3 DNA sequence: TGTGCCAGCAGTCAAGACATCATGGCTGAAGCTTTCTTT. It yields the protein CASSQDIMAEAFF.

This clone was counted only a few times. This sequence joins TRBV6-5 and TRBJ2-2, with 7 bases that match TRBD1. The length of the CDR3 is 14 residues. The trim removed 4 bases at V and 6 bases at J, leaving 5 bases unmatched. Germline lookup yields CDR1 MNHEY and CDR2 SVGAGI. CDR3 amino acids: CASSWDRESGELFF. The CDR3 DNA is TGTGCCAGCAGTTGGGACAGAGAATCCGGGGAGCTGTTTTTT.

This clone has just a few counts. This chain connects TRBV14 to TRBJ2-1, with 9 bases matching TRBD2. Germline lookup yields CDR1 SGHDN and CDR2 FVKESK. The V gene end was trimmed by 6 bases and the J gene end by 0 bases; junction bases not matched to a gene: 3. This CDR3 has 15 residues. CDR3 nucleotides: TGTGCCAGCAGACCTAGCGGGGTCTCCTACAATGAGCAGTTCTTC. This sequence encodes CASRPSGVSYNEQFF.

The rearrangement links TRBV30 to TRBJ2-6, with D perhaps matching TRBD1 (5 bases). CDR1 and CDR2 from the germline V gene are GTSNPN and SVGIG (reference sequence). Trimming removed 2 bases from V and 0 bases from J, with 14 bases in between. The CDR3 extends over 17 amino acids. The CDR3: CAWSRGHLRSGANVLTF. The DNA for the CDR3 is TGTGCCTGGAGTAGGGGCCATCTCCGCTCTGGGGCCAACGTCCTGACTTTC.

The CDR3 nucleotides read TGTGCCAGCAGCTTTGGGGGCCTAGGGGAGCAGTACTTC. Its protein product is CASSFGGLGEQYF. The V call is TRBV11-1, the J call TRBJ2-7; D is perhaps TRBD1 (6 bases). Germline-derived CDR1 and CDR2 are SGHAT and FQDESV (reference sequence). The CDR3 has 13 amino acids. The V end lost 3 bases, the J end lost 7 bases, and 13 bases lay between the germline ends. The full variable domain, in which reference TRBV11-1 and TRBJ2-7 provide the parts outside the CDR3, is EAEVAQSPRYKITEKSQAVAFWCDPISGHATLYWYRQILGQGPELLVQFQDESVVDDSQLPKDRFSAERLKGVDSTLKIQPAELGDSAMYLCASSFGGLGEQYFGPGTRLTVT.

This clone was detected only a few times. The chain couples TRBV19 to TRBJ1-4; 7 bases agree with TRBD1. This CDR3 contains 16 residues. From germline, CDR1 is LNHDA and CDR2 SQIVND (reference sequence). After removal of 5 bases from V and 4 bases from J, the junction contained 10 bases not matched to a gene. The CDR3 here is CASSLGVTGINEKLFF. The DNA of the CDR3 is TGTGCCAGTAGTTTAGGCGTGACAGGGATTAATGAAAAACTGTTTTTT.

This clone has more than one count but fewer than ten. The chain has TRBV6-5 and TRBJ2-1, with 10 positions matching TRBD2. V lost 0 bases and J lost 2; bases outside the gene matches: 1. CDR3 length: 16 amino acids. CDR1 and CDR2 (germline): MNHEY, SVGAGI. Written as DNA, the CDR3 is TGTGCCAGCAGTTACTCCACTAGCGGGGCCTACAATGAGCAGTTCTTC. It codes for CASSYSTSGAYNEQFF.

There are a few counts of this clone. The gene calls are TRBV6-6 and TRBJ1-2, with D unclear. This CDR3 contains 14 residues. Germline CDR1 MNHNY, CDR2 SVGAGI (reference sequence). Between the trimmed V and J ends, which lost 5 bases and 2 bases, there was a span of 12 bases. CDR3 protein: CASSRDGLNYGYTF. In DNA, the CDR3 is TGTGCCAGCAGTCGAGATGGTTTGAACTATGGCTACACCTTC.

This clone has more than one count but fewer than ten. The rearrangement joins TRBV29-1 to TRBJ2-5; possibly TRBD2 for D (5 bases). Germline V gene data show CDR1 as SQVTM and CDR2 as ANQGSEA. V lost 4 bases to trimming and J lost 3 bases, with 12 bases between them. This CDR3 has 13 residues. The CDR3, as DNA: TGCAGCGTTGTAATCCCGCGGGAAGAGACCCAGTACTTC. Translating gives CSVVIPREETQYF.